This TCR beta chain comes out of a study of T cell changes during pregnancy in multiple sclerosis. Repertoires were generated with immunoSEQ multiplex PCR, while TCRdb's copy carries only in-frame clones and drops some. The sample comprises approximately 57,000 clones, about 91% of which are singletons, and about 3.7% rests with the top ten. Germline V CDR1 and CDR2: MDHEN, SYDVKM. CDR3 length: 18 residues. The V and J ends lost 3 bases and 8 bases, in that order; junction bases with no gene match: 13. This clone has ten or more counts. This clonotype was sampled from a female donor in good health, enrolled as a control in a pregnancy study. The chain uses TRBV28 and TRBJ2-1; 13 positions agree with TRBD2. The sample was peripheral blood, taken after pregnancy. The DNA for the CDR3 is TGTGCCAGCAGTTTGGAGGCGCTAGGACTAGCGGGAGAGGATGAGCAGTTCTTC. It encodes CASSLEALGLAGEDEQFF.